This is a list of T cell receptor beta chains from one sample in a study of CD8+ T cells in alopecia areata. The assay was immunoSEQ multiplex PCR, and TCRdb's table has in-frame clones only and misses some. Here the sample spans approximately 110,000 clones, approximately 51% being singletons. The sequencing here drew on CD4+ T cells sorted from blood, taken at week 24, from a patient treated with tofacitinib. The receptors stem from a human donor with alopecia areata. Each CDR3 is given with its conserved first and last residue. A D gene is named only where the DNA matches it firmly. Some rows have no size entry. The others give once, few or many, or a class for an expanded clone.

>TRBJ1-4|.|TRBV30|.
TGTGCCTGGAGGGCGGGAGGCACACTGTTTTTT
CAWRAGGTLFF
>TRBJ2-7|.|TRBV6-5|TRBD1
TGTGCCAGCAGCCGCGGGACAGGGGGTTACGAGCAGTACTTC
CASSRGTGGYEQYF
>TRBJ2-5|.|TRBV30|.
TGTGCCTGGAGTGTTAACGGGGAGACCCAGTACTTC
CAWSVNGETQYF
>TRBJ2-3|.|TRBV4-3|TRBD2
TGCGCCAGCAGCCAAGATCTACTAGCGGGGGGGCCTGCGCAGTATTTT
CASSQDLLAGGPAQYF
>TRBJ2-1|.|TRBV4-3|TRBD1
TGCGCCAGCAGCCAAGATAAGACAGGGTACAATGAGCAGTTCTTC
CASSQDKTGYNEQFF
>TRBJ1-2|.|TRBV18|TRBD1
TGTGCCAGCTCAAACGACAGGGCTGGCTACACCTTC
CASSNDRAGYTF
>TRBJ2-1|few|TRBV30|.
TGTGCCTGGAGCGGGTTAAATGAGCAGTTCTTC
CAWSGLNEQFF
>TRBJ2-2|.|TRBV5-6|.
TGTGCCAGCAGCTACCGGGACGCAATGGGGGAGCTGTTTTTT
CASSYRDAMGELFF
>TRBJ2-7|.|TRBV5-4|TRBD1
TGTGCCAGCACCGATCGACAGGGCCCCTACGAGCAGTACTTC
CASTDRQGPYEQYF
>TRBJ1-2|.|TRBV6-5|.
TGTGCCAGCTCCACGGGGGGGGCCCCCTTCTATGGCTACACCTTC
CASSTGGAPFYGYTF
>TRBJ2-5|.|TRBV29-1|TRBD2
TGCAGCGTTACTCAGGGTGGGAGGGCAGAGACCCAGTACTTC
CSVTQGGRAETQYF
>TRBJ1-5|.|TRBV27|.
TGTGCCAGCAGTTTGGGACGCCAGAATCAGCCCCAGCATTTT
CASSLGRQNQPQHF